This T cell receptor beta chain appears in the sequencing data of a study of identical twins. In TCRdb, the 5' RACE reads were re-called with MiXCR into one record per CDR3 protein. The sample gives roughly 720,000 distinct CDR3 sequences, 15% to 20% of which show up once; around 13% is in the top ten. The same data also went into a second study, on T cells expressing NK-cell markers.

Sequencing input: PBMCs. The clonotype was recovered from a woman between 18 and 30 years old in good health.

CDR3 DNA: TGTGCCTGGAGTATGGTAGCGGGAGAGCAGTACTTC. Encoded protein: CAWSMVAGEQYF. This chain uses TRBV30 with TRBJ2-7, with 8 bases that match TRBD2. The CDR3 loop spans 12 amino acids. V trimming: 2 bases; J trimming: 7 bases; junction bases outside the gene matches: 4. The germline CDR1 and CDR2 sequences are GTSNPN and SVGIG (reference sequence).